The sequence of this T cell receptor beta chain was determined in a study (dated by TCRdb to the mid-2010s). Regarding the research as a whole: The study tested whether tumor-infiltrating Tregs in breast cancer are recruited from blood Tregs or converted in situ from other CD4+ T cell subsets.

Overall study outcomes, separate from this receptor: The greatest overlap of tumor-infiltrating Treg TCR alpha and beta sequences was with tumor naive CD4+ T cells, followed next by blood naive CD4+ T cells. The TCR gene usage of tumor memory CD4+ T cells clustered together with blood and lymph node memory CD4+ cells and with lymph node naive CD4+ cells. Validation in the larger cohort was restricted to a single TCR beta V-J rearrangement rather than whole repertoires.

The Miltenyi Naive CD4+ T Cell Isolation kit was used to purify naive CD4+ T cells, and CD25 microbeads were used to remove Tregs. Tregs, naive and memory CD4+ T cells from tumor, blood and ipsilateral draining lymph nodes of five breast cancer patients underwent full-length TCR alpha and beta sequencing. Tumor tissue and lymph nodes from ipsilateral axillary dissection were perfused with PBS, minced and digested with collagenase I and hyaluronidase. Ficoll density gradient centrifugation was used to isolate mononuclear cells from either lymph nodes or 50 ml of peripheral blood. FACS confirmed that the sorted cell populations were more than 90% pure. The germline V gene supplies CDR1 MGHRA and CDR2 YSYEKL. Trimming takes 2 bases off V and 7 bases off J; junction bases not matched to a gene: 15. The CDR3 has 18 amino acids, counting the end cysteine and phenylalanine. Here the CDR3 DNA is all that survives: 54 bases in frame from base 1.

Full-length TCR variable regions were amplified by 5' RACE PCR with constant-region reverse primers, and semi-nested PCR with Nested Universal Primer A was subsequently performed. Using the ReliaPrep RNA Cell Miniprep System, total RNA was extracted, and the SMARTer RACE 5'/3' Kit was then used to reverse transcribe the RNA into 5'RACE-ready cDNA. Multiplex adaptors were used to barcode the full-length TCR alpha and beta libraries, which were then sequenced on an Illumina MiSeq. Regarding the original processing steps: For each of nine subset-tissue groups, sequencing data from the five patients were combined, and the groups were compared by unsupervised clustering of TCR gene usage. Repertoire similarity was calculated with the Morisita-Horn index, weighting shared sequences by their contribution to each repertoire. Using fastp trimming at Q25 and MiXCR clonotype assembly, TCRdb reanalyzed the public sequencing data and kept in-frame beta chains. CDR3 protein sequences are deduplicated, and each keeps its most common genes and DNA. TCRdb, rather than the study authors, made the V and J calls. The sample records over 30,000 distinct CDR3 sequences, about 26% of which are singletons. The ten most abundant clones make up 3.7% of the sample.

Comment on this clonotype: Its antigen is still unknown. No clone much larger than this one lies a single base away; base qualities are absent.

The V gene is TRBV4-1 and the J gene is TRBJ2-7; TRBD2 matches 12 bases in the middle. The specimen sequenced was naive CD4+ T cells sorted from a lymph node. The cell subset or site label for this specimen denotes: naive CD4+ T cells, CD4+CD45RA+CD25-. The receptor was derived from a female donor with breast cancer. The nucleotides read TGCGCCAGCAGCCAATCGGCGGCTAGCGGGAGGGGGCTTTGGGAGCAGTACTTC. Its protein product is CASSQSAASGRGLWEQYF.